These 4 T cell receptor beta chains were all obtained from the same sample, sequenced in a study of beta chain features in type 1 diabetes. Their antigen targets remain unknown. Investigators reverse transcribed all isolated RNA, so they sequenced expressed TCRB transcripts. Libraries were prepared by immunoSEQ multiplex PCR; TCRdb keeps only in-frame clonotypes and omits some of them. The data show about 340,000 clones, 9.3% seen once. Findings and limits, study-wide: Moderate yet significant TCRB CDR3 shortening was seen in Type 1 diabetes patients in all four CD4+ subsets.

The sequenced sample was central memory CD4+ T cells from blood. These receptors all come from a man aged 25-45 years with type 1 diabetes.

This clone was seen only a few times. This sequence joins TRBV7-8 and TRBJ2-3; D unresolved. The V and J ends lost 4 bases and 0 bases respectively, with 17 bases between them. The length of the CDR3 is 17 residues. Germline V gene sequence: CDR1 SGHVS, CDR2 FQNEAQ. This CDR3 reads CASSSHPSRPSTDTQYF. The DNA of the CDR3 is TGTGCCAGCAGCTCCCATCCGTCTAGACCTAGCACAGATACGCAGTATTTT.

Only a few counts were recorded for this clone. The CDR3 sequence: CASSYDPGDYGYTF. The CDR3 coding sequence is TGTGCCAGCAGTTACGACCCAGGGGATTATGGCTACACCTTC. The rearrangement uses TRBV6-5 and TRBJ1-2, with D tentatively TRBD1 (6 bases). This CDR3 contains 14 residues. V shed 2 bases and J shed 5 bases, with 12 bases lying between them. Per germline, CDR1 MNHEY and CDR2 SVGAGI.

In its sample, this clone was seen many times. This chain uses TRBV11-2 with TRBJ2-1; weak D call: TRBD1 (5 bases). V shed 5 bases and J shed 7 bases, with 15 bases lying between them. Germline V gene data show CDR1 as SGHAT and CDR2 as FQNNGV. The CDR3 extends over 14 amino acids. The CDR3 loop is CASSPNYDSNEQFF. In nucleotides, the CDR3 is TGTGCCAGCAGCCCAAACTATGACAGTAATGAGCAGTTCTTC.

In its sample, this clone was seen a few times. The chain recombines TRBV7-2 with TRBJ1-1; the D is unclear. Germline loops: CDR1 SGHTA, CDR2 FQGNSA. The CDR3 spans 14 residues. Trimming removed 5 bases at V and 4 bases at J, with 14 bases between. CDR3 in DNA: TGTGCCAGCAGCCCCGGACCAAAAAGCACTGAAGCTTTCTTT. It specifies CASSPGPKSTEAFF.